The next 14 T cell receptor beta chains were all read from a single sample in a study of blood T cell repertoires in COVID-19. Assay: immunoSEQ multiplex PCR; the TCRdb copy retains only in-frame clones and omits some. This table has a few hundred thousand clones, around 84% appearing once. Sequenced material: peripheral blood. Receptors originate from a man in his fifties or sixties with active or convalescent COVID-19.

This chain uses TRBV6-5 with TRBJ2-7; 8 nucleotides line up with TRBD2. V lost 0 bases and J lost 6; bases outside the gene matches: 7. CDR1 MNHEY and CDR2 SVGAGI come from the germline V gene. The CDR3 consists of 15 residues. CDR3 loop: CASSYSLSGRGEQYF. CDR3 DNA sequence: TGTGCCAGCAGTTACTCATTGAGCGGGAGAGGCGAGCAGTACTTC.

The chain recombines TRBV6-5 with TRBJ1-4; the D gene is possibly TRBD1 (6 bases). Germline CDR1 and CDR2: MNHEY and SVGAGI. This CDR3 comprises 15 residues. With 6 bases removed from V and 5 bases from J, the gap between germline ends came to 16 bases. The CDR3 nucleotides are TGTGCCAGCAGGGTGTCGGGACAAGGGAATGAAAAACTGTTTTTT. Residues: CASRVSGQGNEKLFF.

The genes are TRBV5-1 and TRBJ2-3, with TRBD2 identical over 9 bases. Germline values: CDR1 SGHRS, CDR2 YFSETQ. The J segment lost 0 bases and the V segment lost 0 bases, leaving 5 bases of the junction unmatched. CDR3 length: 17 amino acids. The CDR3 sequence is CASSLVGTSSSTDTQYF. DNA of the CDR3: TGCGCCAGCAGCTTGGTAGGGACTAGCAGTAGCACAGATACGCAGTATTTT.

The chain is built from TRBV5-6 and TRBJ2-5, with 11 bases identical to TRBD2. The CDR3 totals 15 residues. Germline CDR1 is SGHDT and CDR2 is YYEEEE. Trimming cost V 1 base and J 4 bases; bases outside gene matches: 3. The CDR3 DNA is TGTGCCAGCAGCTTGTCACTAGCGGGAGCAGAGACCCAGTACTTC. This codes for CASSLSLAGAETQYF.

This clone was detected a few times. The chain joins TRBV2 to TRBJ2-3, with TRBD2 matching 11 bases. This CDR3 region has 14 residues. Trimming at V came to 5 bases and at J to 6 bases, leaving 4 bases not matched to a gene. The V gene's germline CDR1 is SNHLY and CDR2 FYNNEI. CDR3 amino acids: CASSFSSGGDTQYF. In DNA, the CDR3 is TGTGCCAGCAGTTTCTCTAGCGGGGGGGATACGCAGTATTTT.

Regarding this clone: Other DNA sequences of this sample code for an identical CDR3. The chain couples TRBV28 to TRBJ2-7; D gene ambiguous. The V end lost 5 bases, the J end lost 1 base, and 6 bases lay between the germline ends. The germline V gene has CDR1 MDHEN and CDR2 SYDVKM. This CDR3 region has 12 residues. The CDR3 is CASSLLSYEQYF. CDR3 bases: TGTGCCAGCAGTCTCCTTTCCTACGAGCAGTACTTC.

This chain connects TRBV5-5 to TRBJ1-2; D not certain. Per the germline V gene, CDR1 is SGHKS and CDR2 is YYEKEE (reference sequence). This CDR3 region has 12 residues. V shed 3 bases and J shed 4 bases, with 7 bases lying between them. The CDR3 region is CASSSPVYGYTF. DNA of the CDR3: TGTGCCAGCAGCTCACCAGTCTATGGCTACACCTTC.

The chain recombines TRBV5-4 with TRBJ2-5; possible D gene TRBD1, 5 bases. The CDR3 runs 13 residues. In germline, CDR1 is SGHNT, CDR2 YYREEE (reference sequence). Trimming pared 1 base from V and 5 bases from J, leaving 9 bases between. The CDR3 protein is CASSLWQGETQYF. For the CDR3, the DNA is TGTGCCAGCAGCTTGTGGCAGGGTGAGACCCAGTACTTC.

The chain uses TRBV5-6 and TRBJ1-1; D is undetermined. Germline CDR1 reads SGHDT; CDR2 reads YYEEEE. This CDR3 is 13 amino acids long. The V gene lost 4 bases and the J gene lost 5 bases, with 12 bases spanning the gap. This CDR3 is CASSLGRRTEAFF. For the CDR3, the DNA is TGTGCCAGCAGCCTGGGGAGGCGAACTGAAGCTTTCTTT.

CDR3 loop: CASRLGGDNSPLHF. In nucleotides, the CDR3 is TGTGCCAGCCGACTCGGGGGAGATAATTCACCCCTCCACTTT. The chain is built from TRBV2 and TRBJ1-6, with a tentative D call TRBD1 (5 bases). The germline V gene encodes CDR1 SNHLY and CDR2 FYNNEI. The V gene lost 8 bases and the J gene lost 5 bases, with 13 bases spanning the gap. The CDR3 covers 14 residues.

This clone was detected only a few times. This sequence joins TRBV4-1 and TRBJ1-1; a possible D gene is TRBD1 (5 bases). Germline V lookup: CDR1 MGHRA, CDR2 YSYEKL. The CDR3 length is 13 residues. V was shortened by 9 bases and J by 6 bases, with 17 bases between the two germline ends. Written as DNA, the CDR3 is TGCGCCAGTGGGCTAGTCGGGACTTCTGAAGCTTTCTTT. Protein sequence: CASGLVGTSEAFF.

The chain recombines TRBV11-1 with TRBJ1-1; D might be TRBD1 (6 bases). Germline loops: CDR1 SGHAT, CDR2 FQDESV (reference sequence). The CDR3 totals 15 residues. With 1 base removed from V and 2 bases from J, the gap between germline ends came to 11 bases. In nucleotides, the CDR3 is TGTGCCAGCAGCTTAGGTGGGGGCGCCAACACTGAAGCTTTCTTT. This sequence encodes CASSLGGGANTEAFF.

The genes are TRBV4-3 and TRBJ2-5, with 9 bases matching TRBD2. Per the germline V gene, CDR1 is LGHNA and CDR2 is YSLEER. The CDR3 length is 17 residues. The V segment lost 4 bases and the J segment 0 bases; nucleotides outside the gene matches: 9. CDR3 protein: CASSRHLAGMYQETQYF. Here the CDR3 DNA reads TGCGCCAGCAGCCGACACCTAGCGGGGATGTACCAAGAGACCCAGTACTTC.

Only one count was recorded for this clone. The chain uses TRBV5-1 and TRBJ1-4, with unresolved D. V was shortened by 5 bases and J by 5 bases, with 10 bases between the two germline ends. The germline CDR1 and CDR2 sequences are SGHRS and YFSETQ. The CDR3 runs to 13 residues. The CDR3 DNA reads TGCGCCAGCAGACAGTTCTTAAATGAAAAACTGTTTTTT. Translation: CASRQFLNEKLFF.